The subject of this entry is one T cell receptor (beta chain). Original methodology: Nucleated cell number was recorded as an estimate derived from reference gene primer amplification. Libraries were prepared by immunoSEQ multiplex PCR; TCRdb keeps only in-frame clonotypes and omits some of them. Clone size and V and J calls were adopted from that table, with D and trimming inferred from the DNA. The repertoire consists of about 190,000 clones, with under 90% occurring once and the leading ten covering 5.5% to 7.5%. This specimen comes from a study of blood T cell repertoires in COVID-19. Study-wide background: Specimens from acute and convalescent COVID-19 originated in the United States, Italy and Spain. PBMCs, B-cell-depleted T cells, or T cells provided the cDNA or gDNA that made up the material.

Trimming at V came to 7 bases and at J to 1 base, leaving 10 bases not matched to a gene. The CDR3 consists of 16 residues. CDR1 and CDR2 from the germline V gene are SGHRS and YFSETQ. The sequence was obtained from a man aged 35-49 years with acute or convalescent COVID-19. Material for sequencing was peripheral blood. The V and J genes are TRBV5-1 and TRBJ2-2; 7 nucleotides agree with TRBD2. Here the CDR3 DNA reads TGCGCCAGCGCCTCATCCCCTAGCGGGAACACCGGGGAGCTGTTTTTT. It translates to CASASSPSGNTGELFF.